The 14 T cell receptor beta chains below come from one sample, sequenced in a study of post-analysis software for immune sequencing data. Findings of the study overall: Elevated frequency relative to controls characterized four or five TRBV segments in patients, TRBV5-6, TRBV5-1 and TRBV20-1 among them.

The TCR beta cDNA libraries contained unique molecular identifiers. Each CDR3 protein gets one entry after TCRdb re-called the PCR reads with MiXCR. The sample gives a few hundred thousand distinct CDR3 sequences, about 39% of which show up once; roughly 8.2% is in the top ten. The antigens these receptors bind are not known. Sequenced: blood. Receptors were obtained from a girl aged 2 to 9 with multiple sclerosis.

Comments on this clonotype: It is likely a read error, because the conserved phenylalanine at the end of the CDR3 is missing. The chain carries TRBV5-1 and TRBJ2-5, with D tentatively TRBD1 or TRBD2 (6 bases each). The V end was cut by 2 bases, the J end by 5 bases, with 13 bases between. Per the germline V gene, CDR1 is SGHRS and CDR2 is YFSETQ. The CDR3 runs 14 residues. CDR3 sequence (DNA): TGCGCCAGCAGCTTACCGGGGGCGCGGGAGACCCAGTACTAC. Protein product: CASSLPGARETQYY.

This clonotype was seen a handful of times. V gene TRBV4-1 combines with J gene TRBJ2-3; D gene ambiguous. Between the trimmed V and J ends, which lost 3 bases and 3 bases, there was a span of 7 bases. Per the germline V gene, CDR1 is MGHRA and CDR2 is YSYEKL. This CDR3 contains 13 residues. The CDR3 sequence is CASSHIGTDTQYF. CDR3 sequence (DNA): TGCGCCAGCAGCCATATAGGTACAGATACGCAGTATTTT.

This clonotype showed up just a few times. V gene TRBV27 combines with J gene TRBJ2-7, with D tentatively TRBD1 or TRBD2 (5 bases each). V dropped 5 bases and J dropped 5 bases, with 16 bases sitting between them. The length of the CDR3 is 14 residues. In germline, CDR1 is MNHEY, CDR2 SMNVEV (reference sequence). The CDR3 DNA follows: TGTGCCAGCAGTCCCGGGACCGTAGGGAACGAGCAGTACTTC. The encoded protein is CASSPGTVGNEQYF.

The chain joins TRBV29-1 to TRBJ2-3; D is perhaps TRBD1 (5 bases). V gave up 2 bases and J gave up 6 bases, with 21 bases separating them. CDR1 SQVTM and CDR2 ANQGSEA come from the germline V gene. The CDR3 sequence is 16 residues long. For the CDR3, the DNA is TGCAGCGTTGAATTGGGTGCTCTTACAAGACAGGATACGCAGTATTTT. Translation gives CSVELGALTRQDTQYF.

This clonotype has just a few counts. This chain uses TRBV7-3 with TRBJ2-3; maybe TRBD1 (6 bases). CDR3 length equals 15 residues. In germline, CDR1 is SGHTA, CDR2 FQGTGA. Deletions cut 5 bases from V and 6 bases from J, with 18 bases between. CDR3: CASSQYTRGSDTQYF. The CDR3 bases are TGTGCCAGCAGCCAATACACCAGGGGTTCTGATACGCAGTATTTT.

This CDR3 reads CASSPQDSGRRDTQYF. CDR3 nucleotides: TGTGCCAGCAGTCCCCAGGATAGCGGGAGGAGAGATACGCAGTATTTT. V is TRBV28 and J is TRBJ2-3; the match to TRBD2 covers 10 bases. Losses at the gene ends were 5 bases for V and 5 bases for J; bases not matched to a gene: 10. The CDR3 length is 16 residues. Germline V gene data show CDR1 as MDHEN and CDR2 as SYDVKM.

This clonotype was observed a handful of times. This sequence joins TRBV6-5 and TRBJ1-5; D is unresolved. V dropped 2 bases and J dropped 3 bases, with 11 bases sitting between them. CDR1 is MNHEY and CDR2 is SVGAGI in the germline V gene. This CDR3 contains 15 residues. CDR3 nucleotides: TGTGCCAGCAGTTACGGGCCGTCCTACAATCAGCCCCAGCATTTT. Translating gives CASSYGPSYNQPQHF.

CDR3 region: CASRYGSQPNGYTF. In DNA, the CDR3 is TGTGCCAGCAGGTACGGGTCACAGCCGAATGGCTACACCTTC. The J gene is TRBJ1-2, the V gene TRBV6-5; D unresolved. This CDR3 has 14 amino acids. Trimming removed 6 bases from V and 6 bases from J, with 17 bases in between. The V gene's germline CDR1 is MNHEY and CDR2 SVGAGI.

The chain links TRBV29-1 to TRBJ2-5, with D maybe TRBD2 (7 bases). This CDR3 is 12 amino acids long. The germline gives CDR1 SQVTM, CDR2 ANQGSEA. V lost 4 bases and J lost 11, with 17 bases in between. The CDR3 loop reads CSVGGGVNEQYF. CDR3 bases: TGCAGCGTTGGAGGGGGGGTCAATGAGCAGTACTTC.

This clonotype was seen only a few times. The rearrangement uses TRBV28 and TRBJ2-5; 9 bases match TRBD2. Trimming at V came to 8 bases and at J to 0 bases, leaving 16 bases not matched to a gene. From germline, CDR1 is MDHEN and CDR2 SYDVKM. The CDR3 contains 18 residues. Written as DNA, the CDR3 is TGTGCCAGCGGGTCCACCGGGACTAGCTATTGGTACCAAGAGACCCAGTACTTC. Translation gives CASGSTGTSYWYQETQYF.

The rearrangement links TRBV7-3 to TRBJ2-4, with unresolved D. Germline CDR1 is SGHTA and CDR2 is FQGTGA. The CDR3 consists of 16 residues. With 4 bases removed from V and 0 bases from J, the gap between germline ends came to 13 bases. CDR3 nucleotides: TGTGCCAGCAGCTCCGGCAAGTTACTAGCCAAAAACATTCAGTACTTC. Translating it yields CASSSGKLLAKNIQYF.

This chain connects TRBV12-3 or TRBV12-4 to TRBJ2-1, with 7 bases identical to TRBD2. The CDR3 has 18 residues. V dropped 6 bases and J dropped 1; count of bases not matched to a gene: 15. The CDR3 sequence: CASSSGTILSGSYNEQFF. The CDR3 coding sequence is TGTGCCAGCAGCTCCGGGACTATCCTGTCGGGTTCCTACAATGAGCAGTTCTTC.

The CDR3, as DNA: TGTGCCAGCAGTTACCGGGGGGGTCGCACAGATACGCAGTATTTT. Protein: CASSYRGGRTDTQYF. The chain joins TRBV6-6 to TRBJ2-3, with TRBD2 identical over 8 bases. This CDR3 is 15 amino acids long. Unmatched junction bases numbered 2, after V lost 2 bases and J lost 1 base. CDR1 and CDR2 (germline): MNHNY, SVGAGI (reference sequence).

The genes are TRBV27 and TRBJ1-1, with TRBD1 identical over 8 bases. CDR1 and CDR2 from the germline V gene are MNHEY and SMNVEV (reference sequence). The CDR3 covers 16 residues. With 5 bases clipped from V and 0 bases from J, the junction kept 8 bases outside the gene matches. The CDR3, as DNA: TGTGCCAGCAGTACCGCCGACAGGGGTTTGAACACTGAAGCTTTCTTT. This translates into CASSTADRGLNTEAFF.